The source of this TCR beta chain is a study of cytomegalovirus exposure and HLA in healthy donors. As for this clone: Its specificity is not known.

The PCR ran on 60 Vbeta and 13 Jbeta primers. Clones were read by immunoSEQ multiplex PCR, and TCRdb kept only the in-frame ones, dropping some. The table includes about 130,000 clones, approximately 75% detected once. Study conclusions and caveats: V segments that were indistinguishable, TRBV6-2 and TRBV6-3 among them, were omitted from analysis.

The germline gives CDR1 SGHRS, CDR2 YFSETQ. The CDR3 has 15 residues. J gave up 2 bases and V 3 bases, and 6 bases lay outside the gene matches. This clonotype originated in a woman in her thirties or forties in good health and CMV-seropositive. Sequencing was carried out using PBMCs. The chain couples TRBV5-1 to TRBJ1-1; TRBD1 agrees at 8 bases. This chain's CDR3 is CASSSGQEGNTEAFF. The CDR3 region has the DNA TGCGCCAGCAGCTCGGGACAGGAAGGCAACACTGAAGCTTTCTTT.